The 27 T cell receptor beta chains in this list originate from one sample, sequenced in a study of control samples from healthy donors and cancer patients (TCRdb year 2020). Libraries came from the immunoSEQ multiplex PCR assay. TCRdb mirrors the immuneACCESS table, restricted to in-frame sequences. Some clones are absent from its copies; in checked studies, under half trace to an unresolved V gene, and the reason for the others is unknown. Counted in this sample were 75,000 to 90,000 clones; roughly 86% of them appeared once. Around 21% of the sample comes from the top ten. The specimen sequenced was blood. These receptors came from a man aged 25 to 40 in good health.

This clone was recorded a few times. The genes are TRBV2 and TRBJ1-6; tentative D call: TRBD1 (6 bases). The germline V and J ends were trimmed by 5 bases and 5 bases, with 10 bases remaining between them. The CDR3 spans 14 residues. In germline, CDR1 is SNHLY, CDR2 FYNNEI. The CDR3 nucleotides are TGTGCCAGCAGTCGGACAGTCAATAATTCACCCCTCCACTTT. The encoded protein is CASSRTVNNSPLHF.

V is TRBV6-6 and J is TRBJ1-6; 7 nucleotides match TRBD1. Trimming took 5 bases from V and 8 from J; bases not matched to a gene: 18. The germline V gene has CDR1 MNHNY and CDR2 SVGAGI (reference sequence). This CDR3 spans 18 amino acids. CDR3 amino acids: CASSRVRSWDRIDSPLHF. The CDR3 DNA reads as TGTGCCAGCAGTCGTGTCCGAAGTTGGGACAGAATAGATTCACCCCTCCACTTT.

The chain couples TRBV5-8 to TRBJ1-6; tentatively, D is TRBD1 (6 bases). V gave up 5 bases and J gave up 10 bases, with 19 bases separating them. The CDR3 covers 15 residues. Germline loops: CDR1 SGHTS, CDR2 YDEGEE. The CDR3 loop reads CASSTGAGKGSPLHF. CDR3 nucleotides: TGTGCCAGCAGTACGGGGGCAGGGAAAGGGTCACCCCTCCACTTT.

The CDR3 sequence is CASTLDRGNTIYF. The CDR3 nucleotides are TGTGCCAGCACCCTGGACCGGGGAAACACCATATATTTT. The chain couples TRBV28 to TRBJ1-3, with D unresolved. The germline V gene has CDR1 MDHEN and CDR2 SYDVKM. Between the trimmed V and J ends, which lost 7 bases and 4 bases, there was a span of 11 bases. This CDR3 has 13 residues.

The chain combines TRBV19 with TRBJ1-2; no definite D call. CDR3 length equals 16 residues. Looked up from germline, CDR1 is LNHDA and CDR2 is SQIVND (reference sequence). Trimming removed 7 bases at V and 4 bases at J, with 22 bases between. This chain's CDR3 is CASTPSAQVESYGYTF. CDR3 sequence (DNA): TGTGCCAGTACCCCTTCCGCCCAGGTGGAGAGCTATGGCTACACCTTC.

This chain joins TRBV3-1 (or the pseudogene TRBV3-2) and TRBJ1-5, with a possible D match to TRBD1 (6 bases). Trimming removed 4 bases from V and 6 bases from J, with 13 bases in between. Germline-derived CDR1 and CDR2 are LGHDT and YNNKEL (reference sequence). This CDR3 spans 14 amino acids. CDR3: CASSLGGASQPQHF. Here the CDR3 DNA reads TGTGCCAGCAGCCTCGGGGGGGCTAGTCAGCCCCAGCATTTT.

The gene calls are TRBV5-6 and TRBJ1-1; 8 nucleotides agree with TRBD1. The V gene end was trimmed by 4 bases and the J gene end by 1 base; junction bases not matched to a gene: 6. Looked up from germline, CDR1 is SGHDT and CDR2 is YYEEEE. The CDR3 extends over 15 amino acids. The CDR3, as DNA: TGTGCCAGCAGCCCCGCTGACAGGGGGAACACTGAAGCTTTCTTT. This sequence encodes CASSPADRGNTEAFF.

This clone appeared once. The genes are TRBV5-1 and TRBJ1-3; the match to TRBD1 covers 7 bases. CDR1 and CDR2 (germline): SGHRS, YFSETQ. The CDR3 covers 14 residues. J was trimmed by 4 bases and V by 2 bases; bases with no gene match: 3. In DNA, the CDR3 is TGCGCCAGCAGCTTAACAGGGGAAGGAAACACCATATATTTT. Amino acid sequence: CASSLTGEGNTIYF.

The genes are TRBV28 and TRBJ1-5; D not resolved. The CDR3 totals 12 residues. V was shortened by 4 bases and J by 7 bases, with 8 bases between the two germline ends. Germline lookup yields CDR1 MDHEN and CDR2 SYDVKM. In nucleotides, the CDR3 is TGTGCCAGCAGTTCGGGAAGGCAGCCCCAGCATTTT. Translated: CASSSGRQPQHF.

The genes are TRBV9 and TRBJ2-1, with 9 bases lining up with TRBD1. The CDR3 is made up of 15 amino acids. Germline CDR1 is SGDLS and CDR2 is YYNGEE. Trimming cost V 4 bases and J 7 bases; bases outside gene matches: 9. The CDR3: CASSPTGTGSNEQFF. CDR3 coding DNA: TGTGCCAGCAGCCCCACCGGGACAGGGTCGAATGAGCAGTTCTTC.

This clone was detected once. V and J are TRBV10-3 and TRBJ2-1; 10 nucleotides line up with TRBD1. This CDR3 is 16 amino acids long. CDR1 is ENHRY and CDR2 is SYGVKD in the germline V gene. V lost 2 bases to trimming and J lost 6 bases; unmatched junction nucleotides: 7. As DNA, the CDR3 is TGTGCCATCAGTGAGCCTGGACAGGGGGGATTCAATGAGCAGTTCTTC. Its protein product is CAISEPGQGGFNEQFF.

V gene TRBV19 combines with J gene TRBJ2-7; 7 bases line up with TRBD2. V lost 4 bases, J lost 1 base, and 4 bases stayed unmatched. Germline loops: CDR1 LNHDA, CDR2 SQIVND (reference sequence). This CDR3 has 14 amino acids. The DNA for the CDR3 is TGTGCCAGTAGTACGGCCGGGGGGTCCTACGAGCAGTACTTC. Translation: CASSTAGGSYEQYF.

The chain recombines TRBV5-4 with TRBJ1-6, with a possible D match to TRBD1 (6 bases). The V end lost 3 bases, the J end lost 6 bases, and 7 bases lay between the germline ends. Germline values: CDR1 SGHNT, CDR2 YYREEE (reference sequence). The CDR3 extends over 13 amino acids. DNA for the CDR3: TGTGCCAGCAGCTCGGACAGTAATTCACCCCTCCACTTT. Its protein is CASSSDSNSPLHF.

This clone is deemed medium-sized. The rearrangement uses TRBV11-2 and TRBJ1-3, with 8 nucleotides matching TRBD1. Germline loops: CDR1 SGHAT, CDR2 FQNNGV. Trimming cost V 5 bases and J 0 bases; bases outside gene matches: 15. The CDR3 totals 19 residues. CDR3 residues: CASSLGGRTGTPSGNTIYF. CDR3 coding DNA: TGTGCCAGCAGCCTGGGTGGGCGGACAGGGACCCCCTCTGGAAACACCATATATTTT.

This clone was seen just once. V is TRBV4-1 and J is TRBJ1-1, with D uncertain. The CDR3 runs to 13 residues. The V gene lost 2 bases and the J gene lost 0 bases, with 4 bases spanning the gap. Germline assignment: CDR1 MGHRA and CDR2 YSYEKL. The DNA of the CDR3 is TGCGCCAGCAGCCAAAGTTTGAACACTGAAGCTTTCTTT. Encoded protein: CASSQSLNTEAFF.

This clone was found once. The chain uses TRBV5-4 and TRBJ1-2; D is perhaps TRBD1 (5 bases). V was shortened by 4 bases and J by 2 bases, with 12 bases between the two germline ends. The CDR3 sequence is 14 residues long. CDR1 SGHNT and CDR2 YYREEE come from the germline V gene (reference sequence). The CDR3 is CASSPPRENYGYTF. Here the CDR3 DNA reads TGTGCCAGCAGCCCCCCCAGGGAGAACTATGGCTACACCTTC.

This clone was observed once. The rearrangement uses TRBV5-4 and TRBJ1-2, with 7 bases that match TRBD1. V lost 5 bases and J lost 5; bases outside the gene matches: 9. Germline CDR1 SGHNT, CDR2 YYREEE (reference sequence). This CDR3 comprises 14 residues. The CDR3 reads CASSHRAGGYGYTF. Written as DNA, the CDR3 is TGTGCCAGCAGTCATCGGGCAGGGGGTTATGGCTACACCTTC.

The chain links TRBV5-1 to TRBJ1-2; D uncertain. Germline-derived CDR1 and CDR2 are SGHRS and YFSETQ. This CDR3 region has 15 residues. V lost 1 base and J lost 1, with 11 bases in between. In DNA, the CDR3 is TGCGCCAGCAGCTTGACTGGGGAGGGTAACTATGGCTACACCTTC. Its protein is CASSLTGEGNYGYTF.

The chain joins TRBV11-2 to TRBJ2-2; TRBD1 matches at 9 bases. Germline values: CDR1 SGHAT, CDR2 FQNNGV. Trimming cost V 5 bases and J 4 bases; bases outside gene matches: 5. CDR3 length equals 15 residues. CDR3: CASSQGQGSTGELFF. Written as DNA, the CDR3 is TGTGCCAGCAGCCAAGGACAGGGGTCCACCGGGGAGCTGTTTTTT.

The CDR3 DNA sequence: TGTGCCAGCAGGGACAGGGTTGATCGGACCAACCACACTGAAGCTTTCTTT. It is translated as CASRDRVDRTNHTEAFF. The rearrangement links TRBV2 to TRBJ1-1, with 8 bases identical to TRBD1. CDR3 length: 17 amino acids. The V gene end was trimmed by 6 bases and the J gene end by 3 bases; junction bases not matched to a gene: 15. Per the germline V gene, CDR1 is SNHLY and CDR2 is FYNNEI.

This clone appeared once. The V call is TRBV2, the J call TRBJ1-1; the D is unclear. With 5 bases removed from V and 3 bases from J, the gap between germline ends came to 16 bases. This CDR3 region has 15 residues. Per the germline V gene, CDR1 is SNHLY and CDR2 is FYNNEI. CDR3 sequence reads: CASSLRPGGDTEAFF. The DNA for the CDR3 is TGTGCCAGCAGTCTAAGGCCGGGTGGGGACACTGAAGCTTTCTTT.

The table lists this clone with a count of one. The V gene is TRBV13, the J gene TRBJ2-1; TRBD2 might be the D (6 bases). The CDR3 has 16 amino acids. V was pared by 6 bases and J by 0 bases, with 15 bases between. CDR1 is PRHDT and CDR2 is FYEKMQ in the germline V gene (reference sequence). The CDR3 region is CASSCRDCSSYNEQFF. The CDR3 coding sequence is TGTGCCAGCAGTTGCCGGGACTGTAGCTCCTACAATGAGCAGTTCTTC.

The rearrangement joins TRBV5-4 to TRBJ1-4; maybe TRBD1 (5 bases). With 0 bases removed from V and 8 bases from J, the gap between germline ends came to 17 bases. This CDR3 spans 16 amino acids. CDR1 and CDR2 (germline): SGHNT, YYREEE (reference sequence). This chain's CDR3 is CASSLAGPTQGEKLFF. DNA for the CDR3: TGTGCCAGCAGCTTGGCCGGGCCGACCCAGGGCGAAAAACTGTTTTTT.

J is TRBJ2-2 and V is TRBV5-1, with D tentatively TRBD1 (6 bases). Trimming shortened V by 0 bases and J by 1 base, and 10 bases separated the two germline ends. Germline V CDR1 and CDR2: SGHRS, YFSETQ. The CDR3 is 16 amino acids. The CDR3 DNA reads as TGCGCCAGCAGCTTGGCAGGACAGAAGAACACCGGGGAGCTGTTTTTT. Protein: CASSLAGQKNTGELFF.

The J gene is TRBJ1-2, the V gene TRBV6-5, with TRBD1 matching over 7 bases. CDR1 and CDR2 from the germline V gene are MNHEY and SVGAGI. The CDR3 contains 13 residues. V lost 7 bases and J lost 4; bases outside the gene matches: 6. CDR3 in DNA: TGTGCCAGCACTGCGACAGGGCCCTATGGCTACACCTTC. Translated, it gives CASTATGPYGYTF.

The sample holds a few counts of this clone. This sequence joins TRBV12-3 or TRBV12-4 and TRBJ1-1; unclear D gene. Between the trimmed V and J ends, which lost 2 bases and 1 base, there was a span of 5 bases. This CDR3 contains 13 residues. The DNA of the CDR3 is TGTGCCAGCAGTTTAAAATCGAACACTGAAGCTTTCTTT. It encodes CASSLKSNTEAFF.

This clone was counted a few times. The CDR3 sequence is CASSWGVHQPQHF. The DNA for the CDR3 is TGTGCCAGCAGTTGGGGGGTACATCAGCCCCAGCATTTT. The V and J genes are TRBV27 and TRBJ1-5; D is perhaps TRBD1 (5 bases). Germline CDR1 and CDR2: MNHEY and SMNVEV (reference sequence). Trimming took off 4 bases at V and 5 bases at J, with 9 bases between the two ends. CDR3 length equals 13 residues.